The clone carrying this T cell receptor (beta chain) occurred a few times. Its antigen is unknown. This CDR3 is built from 16 residues. V was trimmed by 2 bases and J by 2 bases, leaving 16 bases between them. Germline V lookup: CDR1 SGHAT, CDR2 FQNNGV. This record comes from a study of response to subunit inactivated influenza vaccine. Study results and caveats: The authors put forward the suggestion that each seasonal influenza vaccination may bring in only a limited number of new T cells.

TCRdb analysed the RT-PCR reads with MiXCR anew, one entry per CDR3 protein. The sample carries around 570,000 distinct CDR3 sequences, about 7.6% recorded once. The chain recombines TRBV11-2 with TRBJ2-7; the D is unclear. The input for sequencing was PBMCs from blood, taken about 23 months after vaccination. This receptor was identified in a man in his fifties or sixties who received an inactivated influenza vaccine. The CDR3 DNA sequence: TGTGCCAGCAGCTTAAACCGACCCGTGAGCCCCTACGAGCAGTACTTC. Protein sequence: CASSLNRPVSPYEQYF. The complete variable domain, with remaining parts taken from reference TRBV11-2 and TRBJ2-7, reads EAGVAQSPRYKIIEKRQSVAFWCNPISGHATLYWYQQILGQGPKLLIQFQNNGVVDDSQLPKDRFSAERLKGVDSTLKIQPAKLEDSAVYLCASSLNRPVSPYEQYFGPGTRLTVT.